These T cell receptor beta chains were read from a single sample in a study of cytomegalovirus exposure and HLA in healthy donors. Here immunoSEQ multiplex PCR was the method, and the copy in TCRdb shows in-frame clones only, minus some. The repertoire holds about 150,000 clones, more than 60% seen once, with 4% to 4.5% in the top ten. Material for sequencing was PBMCs. These receptors were obtained from a woman aged 40 to 55 in good health and CMV-seronegative. Each CDR3 is given with its conserved first and last residue. The order of the fields is clone size, J gene, V gene, D gene, CDR3 DNA, CDR3 protein. A D gene is named only where the DNA matches it firmly. Size tells how often a clone was seen (once, few, many) or the class of an expanded clone, and some rows leave it out.

-	TRBJ1-6	TRBV5-1	-	TGCGCCAGCAGCTTGGAACAGGCTAGCTCCTATAATTCACCCCTCCACTTT	CASSLEQASSYNSPLHF
-	TRBJ1-2	TRBV2	-	TGTGCCAGCAGAGAAGGACAGATAGTCTATGGCTACACCTTC	CASREGQIVYGYTF
-	TRBJ1-5	TRBV5-1	TRBD1	TGCGCCAGCAGCTTAACAGGGGAGGATCAGCCCCAGCATTTT	CASSLTGEDQPQHF
-	TRBJ2-7	TRBV28	-	TGTGCCAGCAGTACCCAAAACCCCAGTCACGAGCAGTACTTC	CASSTQNPSHEQYF
-	TRBJ2-3	TRBV7-9	-	TGTGCCAGCAGCTTAGGAAAGGTCGGGAAACCTGCCACAGATACGCAGTATTTT	CASSLGKVGKPATDTQYF
-	TRBJ2-1	TRBV2	-	TGTGCCAGCAGGAGGACTGCGCTCTCCTACAATGAGCAGTTCTTC	CASRRTALSYNEQFF
few	TRBJ2-7	TRBV7-8	TRBD2	TGTGCCAGCAGCTTAATCCTAGCGGACTCCTACGAGCAGTACTTC	CASSLILADSYEQYF
-	TRBJ2-3	TRBV19	TRBD1	TGTGCCAGTAGTATAGTAGAGATATACAGGGGCGACAGCACAGATACGCAGTATTTT	CASSIVEIYRGDSTDTQYF
-	TRBJ2-1	TRBV5-1	TRBD2	TGCGCCAGCAGCCCCCTAGCGGGTTCCTCCTACAATGAGCAGTTCTTC	CASSPLAGSSYNEQFF
-	TRBJ2-2	TRBV7-6	TRBD1	TGTGCCAGCAGCCAAACAGGGGGCAGGAACACCGGGGAGCTGTTTTTT	CASSQTGGRNTGELFF
-	TRBJ2-7	TRBV5-1	-	TGCGCCAGCAGCTTCGCGGACGAGCAGTACTTC	CASSFADEQYF
-	TRBJ1-2	TRBV15	-	TGTGCCACCAGCCCTCCGGGAGGGGGCTATGGCTACACCTTC	CATSPPGGGYGYTF
-	TRBJ1-4	TRBV5-1	TRBD1	TGCGCCAGCAGCTTGGAGGGGGCGAAACTGTTTTTT	CASSLEGAKLFF